The clone carrying this TCR beta chain was seen once. This record belongs to a study of identifying expanded T cells in peripheral blood. The V gene's germline CDR1 is SGHAT and CDR2 FQNNGV. The CDR3 runs 16 residues. Trimming took 6 bases from V and 3 from J, leaving 18 bases between them. Assay: immunoSEQ multiplex PCR; the TCRdb copy retains only in-frame clones and omits some. The table records some 96,000 clones, roughly 88% of them present only once. The TCR comes from a person aged 18 to 70 in good health. Sequencing input: blood. The J gene is TRBJ2-1, the V gene TRBV11-2; D is perhaps TRBD1 (6 bases). As DNA, the CDR3 is TGTGCCAGCAGTTCCCAAGGGGACACCCGCTACAATGAGCAGTTCTTC. It is translated as CASSSQGDTRYNEQFF.